The source of this TCR beta chain is a study of T cell responses to AZD1222 COVID-19 vaccine. Study results and limitations: Unmutated variant regions reportedly attract nearly half of all spike-specific TCRs. CD4 TCRs linked to vaccination spanned spike, dominating at 160-218 and 743-854.

Sequenced by immunoSEQ multiplex PCR; TCRdb stores in-frame clones only, minus some. Among about 180,000 clones listed, 85% to 95% were seen once. CDR3 length equals 16 residues. CDR1 is SGHTA, CDR2 FQGNSA, per germline. The trim removed 4 bases at V and 2 bases at J, leaving 8 bases unmatched. In regard to this clone: Antigen specificity is unknown.

The clonotype was recovered from an adult who received the MenACWY meningococcal vaccine as a control. Sequencing was performed on peripheral blood, taken 28 days after the second dose of the MenACWY control vaccine. The rearrangement joins TRBV7-2 to TRBJ2-1, with 7 bases aligning to TRBD2. Here the CDR3 reads CASSSQSGVTYNEQFF. The CDR3 DNA reads as TGTGCCAGCAGCTCCCAGAGCGGGGTCACCTACAATGAGCAGTTCTTC. The variable domain in full, completed from reference TRBV7-2 and TRBJ2-1, reads GAGVSQSPSNKVTEKGKDVELRCDPISGHTALYWYRQSLGQGLEFLIYFQGNSAPDKSGLPSDRFSAERTGGSVSTLTIQRTQQEDSAVYLCASSSQSGVTYNEQFFGPGTRLTVL.